This TCR beta chain appears in the sequencing data of a study of neurological immune-mediated disorders. Stated time point: longitudinal time-point 1 (baseline). Ten or more counts support this clonotype. Antigen specificity is unknown. Regarding the study as a whole: Healthy controls had more TCR clonal expansion than multiple sclerosis, which showed the least, whereas HTLV-1-associated myelopathy showed the most.

Synthesis of cDNA used 5'RACE (with 10-nucleotide random UMIs). The output of every sequencing run, over 200 million TCR-beta sequences, came from 15-18 subjects. TCRdb used MiXCR to reprocess the 5' RACE reads, holding one entry per CDR3 protein. The table includes tens of thousands of distinct CDR3 sequences, approximately 15% detected once. This CDR3 has 12 residues. Trimming left V 5 bases short and J 6 bases short, with 11 bases between. The receptor was derived from a female donor with HTLV-1-associated myelopathy (HAM/TSP). J is TRBJ2-7 and V is TRBV12-3 or TRBV12-4; a weak D match, TRBD1 (6 bases). The specimen was PBMCs. The CDR3 bases are TGTGCCAGCAGTGGACAGCTTATCGAGCAGTACTTC. Protein product: CASSGQLIEQYF.